Following are 18 T cell receptor beta chains from one sample sequenced in a study of blood T cell repertoires in COVID-19. The repertoire was sequenced with immunoSEQ multiplex PCR; TCRdb's copy has only in-frame clones and lacks some. The data contain some 320,000 clones, 90% of them singletons. Sequencing was done on a sample of PBMCs or T cells enriched from blood (not recorded which). Receptor source: a man between 60 and 75 years old who had recovered from COVID-19.

This clone was observed a single time. The chain couples TRBV7-6 to TRBJ2-1; 16 bases match TRBD2. The CDR3 contains 15 residues. CDR1 is SGHVS, CDR2 FNYEAQ, per germline. Trimming at V came to 3 bases and at J to 9 bases, leaving 2 bases not matched to a gene. The CDR3: CASSFGTSGRVEQFF. Written as DNA, the CDR3 is TGTGCCAGCAGCTTTGGGACTAGCGGGAGGGTTGAGCAGTTCTTC.

The chain links TRBV9 to TRBJ2-1, with 14 positions matching TRBD2. J gave up 10 bases and V 5 bases, and 11 bases lay outside the gene matches. From germline, CDR1 is SGDLS and CDR2 YYNGEE. This CDR3 contains 16 residues. The CDR3 region is CASSPGTSGSSGEQFF. The CDR3 DNA reads as TGTGCCAGCAGTCCGGGGACTAGCGGGAGTTCGGGCGAGCAGTTCTTC.

This rearrangement joins TRBV25-1 to TRBJ1-1; no clear D gene. V lost 2 bases and J 4 bases, leaving 14 bases between the germline ends. CDR3 length: 15 amino acids. Germline loops: CDR1 MGHDK, CDR2 SYGVNS. The CDR3 here is CASSERSAGITEAFF. The CDR3 DNA is TGTGCCAGCAGTGAAAGGTCGGCGGGGATCACTGAAGCTTTCTTT. Full variable domain (missing parts from reference TRBV25-1 and TRBJ1-1): EADIYQTPRYLVIGTGKKITLECSQTMGHDKMYWYQQDPGMELHLIHYSYGVNSTEKGDLSSESTVSRIRTEHFPLTLESARPSHTSQYLCASSERSAGITEAFFGQGTRLTVV.

This chain connects TRBV7-9 to TRBJ2-2, with TRBD2 identical over 8 bases. Germline-derived CDR1 and CDR2 are SEHNR and FQNEAQ (reference sequence). The CDR3 totals 17 residues. Unmatched junction bases numbered 11, after V lost 3 bases and J lost 5 bases. The CDR3 DNA is TGTGCCAGCAGCTTTGGCGGGGGGCGACGTATAACCGGGGAGCTGTTTTTT. Amino acids: CASSFGGGRRITGELFF.

The J gene is TRBJ1-2, the V gene TRBV7-6; tentatively, D is TRBD1 (6 bases). Germline CDR1 and CDR2: SGHVS and FNYEAQ. Trimming took 0 bases from V and 6 from J, leaving 11 bases between them. This CDR3 is 14 amino acids long. The CDR3 DNA reads as TGTGCCAGCAGCTTAGCAGCAGGGGTTGATGGCTACACCTTC. This sequence encodes CASSLAAGVDGYTF. The variable domain in full, completed from reference TRBV7-6 and TRBJ1-2, reads GAGVSQSPRYKVTKRGQDVALRCDPISGHVSLYWYRQALGQGPEFLTYFNYEAQQDKSGLPNDRFSAERPEGSISTLTIQRTEQRDSAMYRCASSLAAGVDGYTFGSGTRLTVV.

CDR3 loop: CASSLVGTGGDTQYF. In nucleotides, the CDR3 is TGCGCCAGCAGCTTGGTGGGTACCGGCGGAGATACGCAGTATTTT. This rearrangement joins TRBV5-1 to TRBJ2-3; D unresolved. Germline lookup yields CDR1 SGHRS and CDR2 YFSETQ. V was clipped by 0 bases and J by 5 bases, with 13 bases between them. The CDR3 length is 15 residues.

The chain recombines TRBV5-5 with TRBJ2-7, with 10 positions matching TRBD2. CDR3 length: 15 residues. Germline-derived CDR1 and CDR2 are SGHKS and YYEKEE (reference sequence). V lost 5 bases, J lost 7 bases, and 12 bases stayed unmatched. CDR3 DNA sequence: TGTGCCAGCAGAGAAACTAGCGGGGCATGGGGGGAGCAGTACTTC. This encodes CASRETSGAWGEQYF.

This chain links TRBV25-1 with TRBJ1-6; a possible D gene is TRBD1 (6 bases). The CDR3 extends over 13 amino acids. V dropped 5 bases and J dropped 6 bases, with 8 bases sitting between them. CDR1 and CDR2 (germline): MGHDK, SYGVNS. CDR3 sequence reads: CASSPRGNSPLHF. CDR3 nucleotides: TGTGCCAGCAGTCCCAGGGGTAATTCACCCCTCCACTTT.

The V gene is TRBV29-1, the J gene TRBJ2-5; the D is unclear. With 5 bases removed from V and 5 bases from J, the gap between germline ends came to 6 bases. The CDR3 runs to 10 residues. Germline CDR1 reads SQVTM; CDR2 reads ANQGSEA. The CDR3 bases are TGCAGCGTTTTTCTGGAGACCCAGTACTTC. Its translation: CSVFLETQYF.

This rearrangement joins TRBV3-1 (or the pseudogene TRBV3-2) to TRBJ1-5; D is ambiguous. This CDR3 is built from 13 residues. CDR1 and CDR2 (germline): LGHDT, YNNKEL (reference sequence). Trimming removed 1 base from V and 7 bases from J, with 8 bases in between. The DNA for the CDR3 is TGTGCCAGCAGCCAAGGGCCAAGACAGCCCCAGCATTTT. Translation gives CASSQGPRQPQHF.

V usage is TRBV9 and J usage is TRBJ1-2; 7 positions match TRBD1. V lost 5 bases to trimming and J lost 8 bases; unmatched junction nucleotides: 6. Per the germline V gene, CDR1 is SGDLS and CDR2 is YYNGEE. This CDR3 is 12 amino acids long. CDR3 DNA: TGTGCCAGCAGGGGGACAGAACAGGGCTACACCTTC. It encodes CASRGTEQGYTF.

This chain links TRBV7-8 with TRBJ1-1; 10 nucleotides agree with TRBD1. This CDR3 has 15 amino acids. Unmatched junction bases numbered 1, after V lost 3 bases and J lost 0 bases. Per the germline V gene, CDR1 is SGHVS and CDR2 is FQNEAQ. The CDR3 sequence is CASSLTGGMNTEAFF. The CDR3 region has the DNA TGTGCCAGCAGCTTGACAGGGGGCATGAACACTGAAGCTTTCTTT. The full variable domain, its missing parts supplied by reference TRBV7-8 and TRBJ1-1, is GAGVSQSPRYKVAKRGQDVALRCDPISGHVSLFWYQQALGQGPEFLTYFQNEAQLDKSGLPSDRFFAERPEGSVSTLKIQRTQQEDSAVYLCASSLTGGMNTEAFFGQGTRLTVV.

This chain joins TRBV6-9 and TRBJ2-2; TRBD2 aligns across 12 bases. The CDR3 consists of 16 residues. Germline CDR1 and CDR2: MNHGY and SVAAGI. The junction had 4 bases not matched to a gene; V was cut back by 5 bases and J by 3 bases. The CDR3 DNA reads TGTGCCAGCAGTCTTAGACTAGCGGGGGACACCGGGGAGCTGTTTTTT. Its translation is CASSLRLAGDTGELFF.

The chain has TRBV4-2 and TRBJ1-2; TRBD1 matches at 7 bases. V lost 0 bases, J lost 12 bases, and 10 bases stayed unmatched. Per germline, CDR1 LGHNA and CDR2 YNFKEQ. CDR3 length equals 14 residues. CDR3 in amino acids: CASSQDRDSAAHTF. The CDR3 region has the DNA TGTGCCAGCAGCCAAGACCGGGACAGCGCGGCCCACACCTTC.

The rearrangement uses TRBV7-8 and TRBJ1-5; 8 nucleotides match TRBD1. The CDR3 runs to 16 residues. V trimming: 6 bases; J trimming: 6 bases; junction bases outside the gene matches: 13. The germline CDR1 and CDR2 sequences are SGHVS and FQNEAQ. Written as DNA, the CDR3 is TGTGCCAGCAGTCCATTGGCGGAGGACAGGGCTCAGCCCCAGCATTTT. Protein: CASSPLAEDRAQPQHF. Looking up the rest from reference TRBV7-8 and TRBJ1-5 gives the full variable domain: GAGVSQSPRYKVAKRGQDVALRCDPISGHVSLFWYQQALGQGPEFLTYFQNEAQLDKSGLPSDRFFAERPEGSVSTLKIQRTQQEDSAVYLCASSPLAEDRAQPQHFGDGTRLSIL.

V and J are TRBV30 and TRBJ2-7, with 8 nucleotides matching TRBD2. Germline assignment: CDR1 GTSNPN and CDR2 SVGIG (reference sequence). The V and J ends lost 0 bases and 2 bases, in that order; junction bases with no gene match: 3. The CDR3 contains 14 residues. CDR3 in DNA: TGTGCCTGGAGTGTAGGACTAGCTCCCTACGAGCAGTACTTC. Amino acids: CAWSVGLAPYEQYF.

This chain uses TRBV7-2 with TRBJ2-1; TRBD1 matches 10 bases. The germline gives CDR1 SGHTA, CDR2 FQGNSA. This CDR3 has 14 amino acids. V gave up 5 bases and J gave up 6 bases; unmatched junction bases: 4. The CDR3 loop reads CASSLGTGVNEQFF. CDR3 bases: TGTGCCAGCAGCCTTGGGACAGGGGTCAATGAGCAGTTCTTC.

The V and J genes are TRBV7-2 and TRBJ1-3; TRBD1 might be the D (5 bases). This CDR3 is built from 16 residues. Germline CDR1 reads SGHTA; CDR2 reads FQGNSA. V lost 0 bases and J lost 5, with 14 bases in between. The CDR3 here is CASSLAGAGVRNTIYF. The CDR3 bases are TGTGCCAGCAGCTTAGCCGGCGCGGGGGTCCGAAACACCATATATTTT.